This T cell receptor beta chain was identified in a study of cytomegalovirus exposure and HLA in healthy donors (dated by TCRdb to about 2017). Background on the whole study: An earlier analysis of several hundred of the donors reported roughly 300 Gb of sequence data and about 100 million unique TCR beta sequences from roughly 200 million T cells. A separate validation cohort of about 110 different subjects was used in addition to the approximately 670-subject first cohort. A later genetic analysis took genome-wide SNP genotypes for about 65% of the 666 donors and used that subset as a discovery cohort. On average, around 240,000 unique TCR beta nucleotide sequences were sequenced per donor among 398 genotyped donors of the cohort, with roughly a sixth of those sequences being non-productive. Rather than drawing on any new phenotypic data, the later analysis identified candidate immune exposures from TCR beta sequences and the way those sequences occurred across donors. An earlier analysis of 587 of the donors used high-throughput TCR beta sequencing to judge whether each TCR beta V gene segment behaved as functional or pseudogenic. Alongside the repertoire data, information on donor age, sex, ethnicity and CMV serostatus was compiled. The study combined high-throughput TCR immunosequencing, statistical association of individual TCRs with disease status, and machine learning to predict cytomegalovirus infection status. Both class I and class II loci were covered by HLA typing, at four-digit resolution. Of the roughly 420 genotyped donors, approximately 81% were placed in the genetic ancestry cluster associated with self-reported Caucasian donors. Roughly 300 gigabases of sequencing data and 91 million or so unique TCR sequences made up an early release that covered approximately 620 HLA-typed donors. A later analysis re-examined previously published TCR beta repertoires from roughly 720 donors and added high-resolution HLA genotyping to investigate patterns of TCR occurrence. Roughly five DR-DQ haplotypes were handled as single units for association and clustering, since linkage in the cohort was strong. All discovery cohort repertoires had been generated using a single sequencing platform. The study used immunosequencing to profile the T cell repertoires of hundreds of subjects and linked those repertoires to cytomegalovirus serostatus. Typing coverage varied by locus: about 629-640 donors for A, B, C, DRB1 and DQB1; roughly 560 for DQA1; about 590 for DPA1; roughly 470 for DPB1. The aim of the study was to test whether cataloging public T cell receptors could identify signatures of past pathogen exposure.

This clone was seen a few times. What this receptor recognizes is not known. No base-level quality is on record; no much larger clone is a single base apart. CDR1 and CDR2 are drawn from the germline V gene: SGHVS, FQNEAQ. The V end loses 1 base and the J end loses 4 bases, and a stretch of 16 bases separates them. The cysteine opens and the phenylalanine closes a CDR3 of 16 amino acids. Only CDR3 DNA is held: 48 bases, read in frame from base 1. What the study reported, not specific to this receptor: Only TCR beta chains were sequenced in this cohort, and the absence of alpha or paired-chain data limited detectable features. Most TCR sequences were seen in very few donors, while some public TCRs were found in many individuals. A further reported finding was that TCR beta sequences accurately predicted the HLA-A and HLA-B alleles for most subjects in the first cohort. In a later analysis, HLA-associated TCR beta chains were found to be more clonally expanded and to have lower generation probabilities than equally common non-associated chains. It was suggested by the authors that the approach could potentially be generalized to other disease states and immunological phenotypes. Correlated functional status among segregating V segments might be attributable to linkage disequilibrium, but an unknown experimental factor could not be ruled out. A later analysis reported that several top co-occurrence clusters appeared linked to parvovirus B19, influenza, CMV and Epstein-Barr virus. For the cohort, immune exposure information was limited to CMV serostatus. In an earlier analysis of about 540 of the donors, most TCR beta V segments were observed in productive rearrangements about 87% or about 30% of the time, broadly matching IMGT annotations. In a later analysis, about 16,000 TCR beta sequences were associated with specific HLA alleles at a false discovery rate of 0.05. Because some donors lacked HLA typing at each locus, the association tests relied only on the typed subset. According to a later analysis, TCR association rates differed among HLA loci, with DRB1 alleles showing the most associated TCRs and HLA-C alleles showing the fewest. The sequencing pipeline was judged likely to have produced a cluster of highly shared sequence variants as a technical artifact. A later genetic analysis reported fewer N-insertions in productive TCRs among donors in an Asian-associated ancestry cluster than the roughly 700-donor mean. Assigning TCR associations to individual alleles was difficult when HLA alleles, especially DR and DQ, strongly co-occurred. Some IMGT-functional V segments, including TRBV6-2 and TRBV6-3, could not be distinguished by the 87-base-pair reads and were therefore excluded. In the study, roughly 160 TCR beta chains were listed as associated with cytomegalovirus. According to a later analysis, most CMV-associated TCR beta chains appeared to be HLA-restricted, and the HLA associations seemed to be driven largely by CMV exposure. A later genetic analysis associated a missense DCLRE1C variant with V-gene and J-gene trimming of TCR beta chains, and an independent cohort replicated the association. In both the original and validation cohorts, the classifier was reported to diagnose cytomegalovirus status with high specificity and sensitivity. Three of the identified cytomegalovirus-associated TCR beta chains were confirmed in vitro to be specific for cytomegalovirus antigens. Because counts were too low, roughly 16 rarely observed V segments, including chromosome 9 orphons, were left out of the earlier analysis of 587 of the donors. Roughly uniform sequencing depth across donors was assumed in presence/absence analyses, although this assumption may not hold.

Library preparation was by the immunoSEQ multiplex PCR assay. The multiplex PCR relied on a mix of 60 forward primers for TCR Vbeta segments and 13 reverse primers for TCR Jbeta segments. The CDR3 region of rearranged TCR beta genes was amplified from genomic DNA by a multiplex PCR assay. The amplified TCR beta libraries were sequenced on the Illumina HiSeq System as 87-base-pair reads. The original pipeline was this. In a later analysis, some 80 million unique TCR beta chains were counted across the approximately 640 repertoires, and roughly 11 million of these chains were shared by at least two donors. To remove PCR and sequencing errors, raw reads were error-corrected and collapsed into unique sequences using a nearest-neighbor algorithm that merged closely related sequences. V, D and J gene segments were assigned by aligning CDR3 sequences to IMGT reference sequences. For a sequence to be retained, a match of at least six nucleotides was required to both a V gene segment and a J gene segment. Rearrangements were classified as productive when the CDR3 lacked stop codons and remained in frame with V and J, and all other rearrangements were classified as non-productive. Following IMGT convention, CDR3 was defined as the stretch from the second conserved V-encoded cysteine up to the conserved J-encoded phenylalanine. The earlier analysis of 587 of the donors excluded any sequence lacking an unambiguous match to a single V gene segment. An earlier analysis of fewer than 650 of the donors classified V segments as functional when productive rearrangements were above 56.7% and as segregating when the standard deviation between donors was above 5%. A statistical classification framework was built for diagnosing cytomegalovirus status from the catalog of TCR beta chain sequences. In a later analysis, TCR nucleotide sequences were compared against IMGT/GENE-DB human TR gene sequences so that V and J genes could be assigned. The TCRdist pipeline was used in a later analysis to assign CDR3 sequences and most-parsimonious VDJ recombination scenarios. In a later analysis, each TCR beta chain was defined by its CDR3 amino acid sequence together with its V-gene family, and reads without a unique V-gene family were excluded. A later analysis removed over 500 highly shared, low-generation-probability nucleotide sequences to deal with suspected cross-contamination and a sequencing artifact. In a later analysis, a clonal expansion index for each public chain was calculated from normalized within-repertoire ranks of inferred template counts. A later analysis computed generation probabilities with a VDJ recombination model fitted to out-of-frame rearrangements, and checked the results against IGoR. In a later analysis, hypergeometric tests were used to score TCR-TCR, TCR-HLA and TCR-CMV co-occurrence, with a repertoire-size bias correction applied to TCR pairs. A later analysis estimated false discovery rates by permuting HLA or CMV assignments 20 times. A later analysis grouped co-occurring TCRs with DBSCAN, adding TCRdist sequence similarity when clustering within HLA-allele-positive subsets. Repertoires with fewer than 30,000 or more than 120,000 public chains were left out of co-occurrence clustering, as were five repertoires with anomalous nucleotide sharing. In TCRdb, the immuneACCESS table is reduced to in-frame sequences with V and J assigned. These tables do not hold every clone; where another copy was compared, an unresolved V gene accounts for under half, and the others remain unexplained. Clonal size and the V and J genes are those of that table, whereas D and trimming came from the DNA. In all, the sample holds 120,000 or so clones, and roughly 17% of those were seen once. Less than 3.5% of the sample lies in the top ten.

The cohort comprised hundreds of healthy bone marrow donors. At the time of sampling, every cohort member was nominally healthy, though immune exposures that went unrecorded were likely present. The donor was CMV seropositive and belonged to the group of more than 250 seropositive cohort members. Every donor gave a peripheral blood sample, and the peripheral blood mononuclear cells from that sample were used for TCR beta sequencing. The Qiagen DNeasy Blood Extraction Kit was used to extract genomic DNA from the blood cell samples. The sequence derives from a female donor in good health and CMV-seropositive. The sequenced sample consisted of PBMCs. The sequence is built from TRBV7-8 and TRBJ1-2, with a weak D call of TRBD1 (6 bases match). In nucleotides, the sequence is TGTGCCAGCAGCTTAGAAGGGGGGGGAGTCCGCTATGGCTACACCTTC. The encoded protein is CASSLEGGGVRYGYTF.